Below are 6 T cell receptor beta chains sequenced from a single sample in a study of T cell responses to AZD1222 COVID-19 vaccine. This table comes from immunoSEQ multiplex PCR, and its TCRdb copy is limited to in-frame clones, with some not included. The data contain about 130,000 clones, roughly 84% of them singletons. The source material was peripheral blood, sampled on day 0 of AZD1222 vaccination. The receptors were gathered from an adult in good health.

This clone has a single count. The chain is built from TRBV6-4 and TRBJ1-5, with D uncertain. Trimming removed 8 bases from V and 0 bases from J, with 8 bases in between. This CDR3 comprises 13 residues. Germline V gene data show CDR1 as MRHNA and CDR2 as SNTAGT. CDR3 in DNA: TGTGCCAGCTCCCCCAATAGCAATCAGCCCCAGCATTTT. Translation: CASSPNSNQPQHF.

This clone appeared a single time. The chain is built from TRBV19 and TRBJ2-6; 7 bases line up with TRBD1. Trimming took 6 bases from V and 0 from J; bases not matched to a gene: 14. Germline-derived CDR1 and CDR2 are LNHDA and SQIVND (reference sequence). CDR3 size: 19 residues. CDR3 amino acids: CASSAQGRPVTSGANVLTF. For the CDR3, the DNA is TGTGCCAGTAGCGCACAGGGGCGGCCTGTAACCTCTGGGGCCAACGTCCTGACTTTC.

V and J are TRBV5-1 and TRBJ1-3, with 12 bases identical to TRBD1. The trim removed 4 bases at V and 3 bases at J, leaving 11 bases unmatched. Germline CDR1 reads SGHRS; CDR2 reads YFSETQ. The CDR3 extends over 18 amino acids. The CDR3 loop is CASSPRPGTGGVGNTIYF. For the CDR3, the DNA is TGCGCCAGCAGCCCACGGCCCGGGACAGGGGGCGTTGGAAACACCATATATTTT.

The V and J genes are TRBV4-2 and TRBJ2-1; maybe TRBD2 (6 bases). CDR1 and CDR2 from the germline V gene are LGHNA and YNFKEQ. The CDR3 length is 15 residues. V lost 1 base and J lost 5, with 12 bases in between. This CDR3 reads CASSQVWASDNEQFF. The CDR3 DNA sequence: TGTGCCAGCAGCCAAGTCTGGGCTAGCGACAATGAGCAGTTCTTC.

J is TRBJ1-5 and V is TRBV6-1; no firm D call. The CDR3 spans 15 residues. The germline gives CDR1 MNHNS, CDR2 SASEGT. V lost 2 bases to trimming and J lost 6 bases, with 14 bases between them. Here the CDR3 DNA reads TGTGCCAGCAGTGAACCGAGCACTAGGGTTCAGCCCCAGCATTTT. Residues: CASSEPSTRVQPQHF.

This clone came up a few times. This rearrangement joins TRBV28 to TRBJ1-2; 7 nucleotides match TRBD1. The CDR3 has 15 residues. V shed 7 bases and J 4 bases; nucleotides not matched to a gene: 12. The germline V gene has CDR1 MDHEN and CDR2 SYDVKM. CDR3 in amino acids: CASTSQGDWVYGYTF. The CDR3 DNA is TGTGCCAGCACCTCCCAGGGGGACTGGGTCTATGGCTACACCTTC.